The 25 T cell receptor beta chains listed next were all sequenced from one sample in a study of glioma-infiltrating T cells after dendritic cell vaccination. TCRdb's copy holds only in-frame clones and misses some; the assay was immunoSEQ multiplex PCR. The sample carries roughly 85,000 clones, roughly 85% recorded once. As for time point: after dendritic cell vaccination, including at tumor progression/relapse. This material consisted of blood, taken after dendritic cell vaccination. Receptor source: a human donor with glioblastoma.

V and J are TRBV9 and TRBJ1-1; unclear D gene. The CDR3 consists of 14 residues. The V and J ends lost 0 bases and 2 bases respectively, with 8 bases between them. The germline gives CDR1 SGDLS, CDR2 YYNGEE. The CDR3 loop reads CASSVAQANTEAFF. CDR3 bases: TGTGCCAGCAGCGTAGCCCAGGCAAACACTGAAGCTTTCTTT.

The V call is TRBV7-8, the J call TRBJ2-1; D is possibly TRBD1 (5 bases). The germline CDR1 and CDR2 sequences are SGHVS and FQNEAQ. Deletions cut 1 base from V and 1 base from J, with 20 bases between. This CDR3 contains 19 residues. The CDR3 DNA reads TGTGCCAGCAGCTTAGTGGCAGGGTATCGTATTAGTTCCTACAATGAGCAGTTCTTC. Translating gives CASSLVAGYRISSYNEQFF. Using reference TRBV7-8 and TRBJ2-1 for the parts outside the CDR3, the full variable domain is GAGVSQSPRYKVAKRGQDVALRCDPISGHVSLFWYQQALGQGPEFLTYFQNEAQLDKSGLPSDRFFAERPEGSVSTLKIQRTQQEDSAVYLCASSLVAGYRISSYNEQFFGPGTRLTVL.

This rearrangement joins TRBV5-6 to TRBJ2-2; possibly TRBD1 for D (6 bases). Trimming shortened V by 3 bases and J by 1 base, and 10 bases separated the two germline ends. This CDR3 spans 15 amino acids. From germline, CDR1 is SGHDT and CDR2 YYEEEE. The CDR3 sequence: CASSSGHLNTGELFF. The CDR3 coding sequence is TGTGCCAGCAGCTCGGGACACCTGAACACCGGGGAGCTGTTTTTT.

The chain couples TRBV7-2 to TRBJ2-2, with TRBD2 as a possible D gene (5 bases). Per the germline V gene, CDR1 is SGHTA and CDR2 is FQGNSA. The CDR3 sequence is 14 residues long. Trimming took 5 bases from V and 5 from J, leaving 12 bases between them. CDR3 protein: CASSRGLGTGELFF. As DNA, the CDR3 is TGTGCCAGCAGCCGAGGGTTGGGAACCGGGGAGCTGTTTTTT.

The rearrangement uses TRBV4-2 and TRBJ1-1, with TRBD1 matching 7 bases. The CDR3 totals 16 residues. CDR1 is LGHNA and CDR2 is YNFKEQ in the germline V gene. V shed 1 base and J 3 bases; nucleotides not matched to a gene: 8. CDR3: CASSQGQGSVDTEAFF. The CDR3 nucleotides are TGTGCCAGCAGCCAAGGACAGGGCTCGGTGGACACTGAAGCTTTCTTT.

The chain carries TRBV7-8 and TRBJ2-5; perhaps TRBD1 as D (5 bases). Trimming stripped 1 base from V and 2 bases from J, with 11 bases between. The CDR3 has 15 residues. Germline V gene data show CDR1 as SGHVS and CDR2 as FQNEAQ. The CDR3 loop reads CASSLVQGLQETQYF. The CDR3, as DNA: TGTGCCAGCAGCTTAGTCCAGGGCTTGCAAGAGACCCAGTACTTC.

This clone came up once. This chain links TRBV19 with TRBJ1-5; D not certain. The CDR3 length is 14 residues. The germline gives CDR1 LNHDA, CDR2 SQIVND (reference sequence). V lost 2 bases and J lost 5, with 10 bases in between. The CDR3 spells CASSIRGNDQPQHF. The CDR3 bases are TGTGCCAGTAGTATAAGAGGGAACGATCAGCCCCAGCATTTT. Combining the CDR3 with reference TRBV19 and TRBJ1-5 gives the whole variable domain DGGITQSPKYLFRKEGQNVTLSCEQNLNHDAMYWYRQDPGQGLRLIYYSQIVNDFQKGDIAEGYSVSREKKESFPLTVTSAQKNPTAFYLCASSIRGNDQPQHFGDGTRLSIL.

The table lists this clone with a count of one. The chain carries TRBV9 and TRBJ1-2; the D gene is possibly TRBD1 (5 bases). V was clipped by 0 bases and J by 8 bases, with 11 bases between them. The CDR3 runs 13 residues. Germline-derived CDR1 and CDR2 are SGDLS and YYNGEE. CDR3 sequence reads: CASSVDQGGGYTF. The CDR3 DNA follows: TGTGCCAGCAGCGTAGATCAGGGCGGAGGCTACACCTTC.

The chain employs TRBV27 and TRBJ2-7; D is uncertain. Per the germline V gene, CDR1 is MNHEY and CDR2 is SMNVEV (reference sequence). Trimming removed 3 bases at V and 1 base at J, with 10 bases between. The CDR3 runs to 14 residues. CDR3 coding DNA: TGTGCCAGCAGTTTTAATCCACATTCCTACGAGCAGTACTTC. Protein product: CASSFNPHSYEQYF.

The chain joins TRBV27 to TRBJ1-1; perhaps TRBD1 as D (6 bases). CDR1 and CDR2 (germline): MNHEY, SMNVEV (reference sequence). V dropped 3 bases and J dropped 1 base, with 15 bases sitting between them. The CDR3 has 16 amino acids. The CDR3 reads CASSFSSRGWNTEAFF. The CDR3 DNA follows: TGTGCCAGCAGTTTTTCGAGTAGGGGGTGGAACACTGAAGCTTTCTTT.

The table lists this clone with a few counts. V gene TRBV19 combines with J gene TRBJ2-1; 11 bases are a match to TRBD2. Germline assignment: CDR1 LNHDA and CDR2 SQIVND (reference sequence). The CDR3 loop spans 14 amino acids. After removal of 8 bases from V and 7 bases from J, the junction contained 7 bases not matched to a gene. CDR3 region: CASALAGGPNEQFF. Here the CDR3 DNA reads TGTGCCAGTGCGTTAGCGGGAGGGCCAAATGAGCAGTTCTTC. Looking up the rest from reference TRBV19 and TRBJ2-1 gives the full variable domain: DGGITQSPKYLFRKEGQNVTLSCEQNLNHDAMYWYRQDPGQGLRLIYYSQIVNDFQKGDIAEGYSVSREKKESFPLTVTSAQKNPTAFYLCASALAGGPNEQFFGPGTRLTVL.

Only one count was recorded for this clone. The gene calls are TRBV2 and TRBJ1-2; 9 bases fit TRBD1. The length of the CDR3 is 15 residues. The V segment lost 6 bases and the J segment 8 bases; nucleotides outside the gene matches: 13. Germline values: CDR1 SNHLY, CDR2 FYNNEI. The CDR3 DNA follows: TGTGCCAGCAGCGCCACGGGACAGGGCCGGGGAGGCTACACCTTC. Translation gives CASSATGQGRGGYTF.

The chain joins TRBV28 to TRBJ2-2, with 7 bases lining up with TRBD1. The V gene end was trimmed by 4 bases and the J gene end by 6 bases; junction bases not matched to a gene: 8. This CDR3 contains 15 residues. From germline, CDR1 is MDHEN and CDR2 SYDVKM. CDR3 sequence reads: CASSYDRVGAGELFF. For the CDR3, the DNA is TGTGCCAGCAGTTATGACAGGGTAGGGGCCGGGGAGCTGTTTTTT.

The rearrangement joins TRBV14 to TRBJ1-2, with TRBD1 identical over 9 bases. The V segment lost 4 bases and the J segment 0 bases; nucleotides outside the gene matches: 6. The germline CDR1 and CDR2 sequences are SGHDN and FVKESK. CDR3 size: 16 residues. In DNA, the CDR3 is TGTGCCAGCAGCCCAGTCGACAGGGGGGCTAACTATGGCTACACCTTC. Its protein product is CASSPVDRGANYGYTF.

The V and J genes are TRBV28 and TRBJ2-1; D remains ambiguous. With 4 bases removed from V and 7 bases from J, the gap between germline ends came to 14 bases. The CDR3 covers 14 residues. Germline CDR1 reads MDHEN; CDR2 reads SYDVKM. The CDR3 DNA reads as TGTGCCAGCAGTTCCTCCTCAGGTCAAAATGAGCAGTTCTTC. This translates into CASSSSSGQNEQFF.

The chain couples TRBV6-1 to TRBJ2-7; D not resolved. This CDR3 has 13 amino acids. Germline CDR1 MNHNS, CDR2 SASEGT. V shed 1 base and J shed 4 bases, with 8 bases lying between them. CDR3 in amino acids: CASSEVAEYEQYF. The CDR3 DNA reads TGTGCCAGCAGTGAAGTAGCTGAATACGAGCAGTACTTC.

The rearrangement joins TRBV6-5 to TRBJ1-1; D may be TRBD1 (6 bases). Germline V gene sequence: CDR1 MNHEY, CDR2 SVGAGI. V was trimmed by 5 bases and J by 1 base, leaving 14 bases between them. This CDR3 is 15 amino acids long. CDR3 DNA: TGTGCCAGCAGTAAAGGGGGGGGCAGGAACACTGAAGCTTTCTTT. This codes for CASSKGGGRNTEAFF.

J is TRBJ2-1 and V is TRBV19; 7 bases are shared with TRBD1. Germline V gene lookup returns CDR1 LNHDA and CDR2 SQIVND (reference sequence). V shed 5 bases and J 4 bases; nucleotides not matched to a gene: 8. The CDR3 spans 15 residues. The CDR3 loop is CASSPASGQYNEQFF. The CDR3, as DNA: TGTGCCAGTAGTCCAGCCTCGGGACAGTACAATGAGCAGTTCTTC. Full variable domain (missing parts from reference TRBV19 and TRBJ2-1): DGGITQSPKYLFRKEGQNVTLSCEQNLNHDAMYWYRQDPGQGLRLIYYSQIVNDFQKGDIAEGYSVSREKKESFPLTVTSAQKNPTAFYLCASSPASGQYNEQFFGPGTRLTVL.

This clone was seen a single time. The gene calls are TRBV27 and TRBJ1-5; 8 bases line up with TRBD1. The CDR3 contains 17 residues. CDR1 MNHEY and CDR2 SMNVEV come from the germline V gene (reference sequence). The junction had 11 bases not matched to a gene; V was cut back by 6 bases and J by 1 base. CDR3 sequence: CASSPLSTGASNQPQHF. The CDR3 DNA sequence: TGTGCCAGCAGCCCACTTTCGACAGGGGCGAGCAATCAGCCCCAGCATTTT.

The rearrangement uses TRBV29-1 and TRBJ2-1; 7 bases line up with TRBD2. V was pared by 4 bases and J by 8 bases, with 2 bases of the junction left unmatched. Per the germline V gene, CDR1 is SQVTM and CDR2 is ANQGSEA. CDR3 length equals 11 residues. The CDR3 protein is CSVAREYEQFF. As DNA, the CDR3 is TGCAGCGTTGCGCGGGAGTATGAGCAGTTCTTC.

The chain links TRBV10-3 to TRBJ1-1, with D possibly being TRBD1 (5 bases). V was clipped by 8 bases and J by 0 bases, with 10 bases between them. The germline gives CDR1 ENHRY, CDR2 SYGVKD. CDR3 size: 13 residues. The CDR3 DNA reads as TGTGCCATCGGAAGACAGTTGAACACTGAAGCTTTCTTT. This sequence encodes CAIGRQLNTEAFF.

J is TRBJ1-1 and V is TRBV11-2; TRBD1 matches at 12 bases. The J segment lost 1 base and the V segment lost 4 bases, leaving 7 bases of the junction unmatched. The CDR3 has 17 amino acids. CDR1 is SGHAT and CDR2 is FQNNGV in the germline V gene. The CDR3 is CASSSTRGQGANTEAFF. The CDR3 nucleotides are TGTGCCAGCAGCTCAACAAGGGGACAGGGGGCGAACACTGAAGCTTTCTTT.

The chain links TRBV15 to TRBJ2-7, with TRBD2 matching over 8 bases. Germline V lookup: CDR1 LNHNV, CDR2 YYDKDF (reference sequence). The V and J ends lost 0 bases and 4 bases, in that order; junction bases with no gene match: 2. This CDR3 region has 14 residues. The CDR3 bases are TGTGCCACCAGCAGAGAACGGGGGGGTTACGAGCAGTACTTC. Translated: CATSRERGGYEQYF.

The genes are TRBV7-2 and TRBJ1-3; TRBD1 aligns across 7 bases. The CDR3 length is 16 residues. The junction had 7 bases not matched to a gene; V was cut back by 5 bases and J by 0 bases. Germline CDR1 SGHTA, CDR2 FQGNSA. The CDR3 region has the DNA TGTGCCAGCAGCCCCCGGACAGGTTTCTCTGGAAACACCATATATTTT. This encodes CASSPRTGFSGNTIYF.

This clone came up once. The chain couples TRBV6-1 to TRBJ1-4; 9 nucleotides line up with TRBD1. CDR1 is MNHNS, CDR2 SASEGT, per germline. Trimming at V came to 4 bases and at J to 3 bases, leaving 3 bases not matched to a gene. The CDR3 contains 15 residues. The CDR3 DNA reads as TGTGCCAGCAGTGTACAGGGGGCGGCTAATGAAAAACTGTTTTTT. It translates to CASSVQGAANEKLFF.